This T cell receptor (beta chain) was obtained from a study of blood T cell repertoires in COVID-19. The overall study: There were acute and convalescent COVID-19 samples, and they came from the United States, Italy and Spain. The analysed material was cDNA or gDNA that came from T cells, B-cell-depleted T cells, or PBMCs.

Clinical histories supplied by participants themselves formed the basis of cohort assignment. V shed 6 bases, J shed 4 bases, and the junction held 8 bases outside the gene matches. The CDR3 sequence is 15 residues long. The germline gives CDR1 MNHEY, CDR2 SVGAGI. The repertoire was sequenced with immunoSEQ multiplex PCR; TCRdb's copy has only in-frame clones and lacks some. The sample shows around 200,000 clones, approximately 84% of them seen only once. This TCR was sampled from a woman aged 25 to 39 who had recovered from COVID-19. This chain joins TRBV6-5 and TRBJ2-1; TRBD1 aligns across 8 bases. The sample taken for sequencing was PBMCs or T cells enriched from blood (not recorded which). CDR3: CASSRNRDRYNEQFF. The CDR3 DNA reads TGTGCCAGCAGCAGAAACCGGGACAGGTACAATGAGCAGTTCTTC.